These 3 T cell receptor beta chains came from one sample sequenced in a study of preoperative IRX-2 immunotherapy in early breast cancer. The method was immunoSEQ multiplex PCR; TCRdb's version includes in-frame clones alone and lacks a portion of them. Seen here are about 43,000 clones, about 95% observed once, and the top ten hold 1.6%. As for treatment: preoperative locoregional IRX-2 cytokine immunotherapy. Sequenced material: tumor tissue, taken after IRX-2 immunotherapy. All receptors come from a human donor with breast cancer.

The V gene is TRBV9, the J gene TRBJ2-4; D may correspond to TRBD1 or TRBD2 (5 bases each). The V gene lost 4 bases and the J gene lost 0 bases, with 23 bases spanning the gap. This CDR3 has 19 amino acids. Germline CDR1 is SGDLS and CDR2 is YYNGEE. CDR3 protein: CASSFQGPRAGIAKNIQYF. CDR3 in DNA: TGTGCCAGCAGCTTCCAAGGACCCAGGGCGGGCATAGCCAAAAACATTCAGTACTTC.

This clone came up a few times. The chain has TRBV30 and TRBJ1-5, with D possibly matching TRBD1 (6 bases). Trimming removed 1 base at V and 9 bases at J, with 16 bases between. Germline lookup yields CDR1 GTSNPN and CDR2 SVGIG (reference sequence). The CDR3 contains 14 residues. CDR3 sequence (DNA): TGTGCCTGGAGTGGCAGGGGTGGTATGCGGCCCCAGCATTTT. It translates to CAWSGRGGMRPQHF.

This clone was detected once. V and J are TRBV5-1 and TRBJ2-7; D gene unclear. Between the trimmed V and J ends, which lost 4 bases and 7 bases, there was a span of 21 bases. The CDR3 sequence is 15 residues long. Germline lookup yields CDR1 SGHRS and CDR2 YFSETQ. The CDR3 here is CASSPARAQLGEQYF. The CDR3, as DNA: TGCGCCAGCAGCCCCGCCCGGGCCCAGTTGGGTGAGCAGTACTTC. Using reference TRBV5-1 and TRBJ2-7 for the parts outside the CDR3, the full variable domain is KAGVTQTPRYLIKTRGQQVTLSCSPISGHRSVSWYQQTPGQGLQFLFEYFSETQRNKGNFPGRFSGRQFSNSRSEMNVSTLELGDSALYLCASSPARAQLGEQYFGPGTRLTVT.